Following are 22 T cell receptor beta chains from one sample sequenced in a study of CD8 T cells in Susac syndrome. Random hexamers were used to reverse transcribe roughly 0.5 to 1 ug of RNA. TCRdb re-called the immunoSEQ multiplex PCR reads with MiXCR, one entry per CDR3 protein. The sample has some 450,000 distinct CDR3 sequences, around 83% seen once. Sequenced input: CD8+ T cells from PBMCs. The receptors derive from a human donor with multiple sclerosis.

This clonotype was seen a handful of times. The V call is TRBV7-2, the J call TRBJ2-7, with TRBD2 matching over 9 bases. This CDR3 region has 17 residues. The germline V gene has CDR1 SGHTA and CDR2 FQGNSA. J was trimmed by 3 bases and V by 1 base; bases with no gene match: 10. The CDR3 spells CASSLGVPGTSYYEQYF. In DNA, the CDR3 is TGTGCCAGCAGCTTAGGAGTCCCCGGGACTAGCTACTACGAGCAGTACTTC.

This clonotype appeared once. The chain recombines TRBV10-1 with TRBJ2-1, with D possibly matching TRBD1 (6 bases). The germline gives CDR1 WNHNN, CDR2 SYGVQD (reference sequence). The CDR3 runs 14 residues. The V and J ends lost 6 bases and 5 bases respectively, with 14 bases between them. CDR3 in DNA: TGCGCCAGCAGCCGGGACAAGCTCAACAATGAGCAGTTCTTC. This sequence encodes CASSRDKLNNEQFF.

The chain combines TRBV29-1 with TRBJ2-3, with a possible D match to TRBD2 (6 bases). V lost 7 bases, J lost 2 bases, and 13 bases lay in between. CDR3 length: 13 amino acids. Germline lookup yields CDR1 SQVTM and CDR2 ANQGSEA. The CDR3 DNA sequence: TGCAGCGCAGCTAGCGATACCACAGATACGCAGTATTTT. Its protein is CSAASDTTDTQYF.

The rearrangement links TRBV6-5 to TRBJ2-2; 7 bases agree with TRBD2. This CDR3 comprises 18 residues. CDR1 and CDR2 from the germline V gene are MNHEY and SVGAGI. The junction had 8 bases not matched to a gene; V was cut back by 0 bases and J by 1 base. The CDR3 spells CASSYSQREIGNTGELFF. The DNA for the CDR3 is TGTGCCAGCAGTTACTCGCAGCGGGAAATAGGGAACACCGGGGAGCTGTTTTTT.

V and J are TRBV28 and TRBJ2-3, with D perhaps given as TRBD1 or TRBD2 (6 bases each). Deletions cut 1 base from V and 4 bases from J, with 12 bases between. This CDR3 has 15 residues. The germline CDR1 and CDR2 sequences are MDHEN and SYDVKM. The CDR3 sequence: CASSLSPEGADTQYF. The CDR3, as DNA: TGTGCCAGCAGTTTATCCCCGGAGGGGGCAGATACGCAGTATTTT.

The CDR3 nucleotides are TGTGCCTGGAGGGATCGACTAGAGCCCCCTTGGGACGAGCAGTACTTC. This encodes CAWRDRLEPPWDEQYF. This chain joins TRBV30 and TRBJ2-7, with a tentative D call TRBD2 (6 bases). CDR1 is GTSNPN and CDR2 is SVGIG in the germline V gene (reference sequence). This CDR3 contains 16 residues. V lost 3 bases, J lost 5 bases, and 23 bases lay in between.

The chain carries TRBV12-3 or TRBV12-4 and TRBJ2-1, with TRBD2 matching over 7 bases. The CDR3 consists of 12 residues. V trimming: 6 bases; J trimming: 8 bases; junction bases outside the gene matches: 4. CDR3 region: CASSGLVYEQFF. The CDR3 bases are TGTGCCAGCAGCGGACTAGTCTATGAGCAGTTCTTC.

This sequence joins TRBV5-1 and TRBJ2-6, with 7 bases lining up with TRBD1. Germline-derived CDR1 and CDR2 are SGHRS and YFSETQ. V was clipped by 4 bases and J by 0 bases; unmatched bases: 10. The CDR3 is 18 amino acids. CDR3 sequence: CASSATGTDFSGANVLTF. The CDR3 DNA sequence: TGCGCCAGCAGCGCGACCGGGACAGATTTCTCTGGGGCCAACGTCCTGACTTTC.

The CDR3: CASSYSAGTEQYF. Here the CDR3 DNA reads TGTGCCAGCAGTTACTCGGCGGGGACCGAGCAGTACTTC. V usage is TRBV6-5 and J usage is TRBJ2-7; tentative D call: TRBD2 (6 bases). V was clipped by 0 bases and J by 6 bases, with 9 bases between them. CDR3 length: 13 residues. Per the germline V gene, CDR1 is MNHEY and CDR2 is SVGAGI.

V gene TRBV5-1 combines with J gene TRBJ2-5; 12 bases map to TRBD1. CDR1 SGHRS and CDR2 YFSETQ come from the germline V gene. The CDR3 is 16 residues long. The V segment lost 3 bases and the J segment 1 base; nucleotides outside the gene matches: 4. The DNA for the CDR3 is TGCGCCAGCAGCTCCTGGGACAGGGGGCTCCAAGAGACCCAGTACTTC. It is translated as CASSSWDRGLQETQYF.

The V call is TRBV25-1, the J call TRBJ2-1, with 7 nucleotides matching TRBD1. The germline V gene encodes CDR1 MGHDK and CDR2 SYGVNS. The CDR3 runs to 18 residues. V gave up 6 bases and J gave up 0 bases; unmatched junction bases: 14. The CDR3: CASRPPPTGSSSYNEQFF. The CDR3 coding sequence is TGTGCCAGCAGACCACCTCCGACAGGGTCTAGCTCCTACAATGAGCAGTTCTTC.

The V call is TRBV20-1, the J call TRBJ2-7; D ambiguous. Trimming removed 3 bases from V and 0 bases from J, with 9 bases in between. Per germline, CDR1 DFQATT and CDR2 SNEGSKA (reference sequence). The CDR3 is 13 amino acids. For the CDR3, the DNA is TGCAGTGCTAGCCGGGCTAACTCCTACGAGCAGTACTTC. It encodes CSASRANSYEQYF.

This clonotype was detected a few times. CDR3 sequence reads: CASGGTGVYGYTF. Written as DNA, the CDR3 is TGTGCCAGCGGGGGGACAGGGGTTTATGGCTACACCTTC. The rearrangement links TRBV6-5 to TRBJ1-2, with TRBD1 matching 10 bases. V lost 8 bases and J lost 5; bases outside the gene matches: 5. The CDR3 is made up of 13 amino acids. Germline CDR1 MNHEY, CDR2 SVGAGI.

The chain couples TRBV19 to TRBJ2-1, with TRBD2 matching over 11 bases. The V segment lost 6 bases and the J segment 0 bases; nucleotides outside the gene matches: 1. The germline V gene encodes CDR1 LNHDA and CDR2 SQIVND (reference sequence). The CDR3 has 15 residues. The CDR3: CASRLAGDSYNEQFF. The CDR3 DNA sequence: TGTGCCAGTAGACTAGCGGGGGACTCCTACAATGAGCAGTTCTTC. The full variable domain, its missing parts supplied by reference TRBV19 and TRBJ2-1, is DGGITQSPKYLFRKEGQNVTLSCEQNLNHDAMYWYRQDPGQGLRLIYYSQIVNDFQKGDIAEGYSVSREKKESFPLTVTSAQKNPTAFYLCASRLAGDSYNEQFFGPGTRLTVL.

The chain employs TRBV7-6 and TRBJ2-7; TRBD2 matches at 11 bases. The ends lost 4 bases at V and 3 bases at J; junction bases unmatched: 11. Germline values: CDR1 SGHVS, CDR2 FNYEAQ. This CDR3 has 17 amino acids. In nucleotides, the CDR3 is TGTGCCAGCAGCTCCGGGACTAGCGGAAGAGAGAGCTACGAGCAGTACTTC. This codes for CASSSGTSGRESYEQYF.

The chain joins TRBV6-1 to TRBJ2-5, with D hard to call. Trimming shortened V by 2 bases and J by 1 base, and 8 bases separated the two germline ends. The CDR3 spans 14 residues. The germline V gene has CDR1 MNHNS and CDR2 SASEGT. The CDR3 spells CASSEHGSQETQYF. The CDR3 region has the DNA TGTGCCAGCAGTGAACACGGCAGCCAAGAGACCCAGTACTTC.

This clonotype was seen a handful of times. The chain recombines TRBV25-1 with TRBJ1-2; maybe TRBD1 (6 bases). The germline V gene encodes CDR1 MGHDK and CDR2 SYGVNS. Trimming removed 10 bases from V and 4 bases from J, with 13 bases in between. This CDR3 has 12 residues. CDR3 protein: CATEQGAYGYTF. In nucleotides, the CDR3 is TGTGCCACCGAACAGGGCGCCTATGGCTACACCTTC.

This chain links TRBV14 with TRBJ1-6, with D perhaps TRBD1 (5 bases). Trimming shortened V by 5 bases and J by 14 bases, and 16 bases separated the two germline ends. CDR1 SGHDN and CDR2 FVKESK come from the germline V gene. CDR3 length equals 13 residues. CDR3 residues: CASSYGTSVSLHF. As DNA, the CDR3 is TGTGCCAGCAGCTATGGGACGAGTGTTTCCCTCCACTTT.

Written as DNA, the CDR3 is TGTGCCAGCAGTGATTGGTCCAACCCCCACAATGAGCAGTTCTTC. Translated: CASSDWSNPHNEQFF. The chain couples TRBV6-1 to TRBJ2-1; no clear D gene. This CDR3 region has 15 residues. Trimming stripped 3 bases from V and 5 bases from J, with 14 bases between. The germline V gene has CDR1 MNHNS and CDR2 SASEGT.

In its sample, this clonotype was seen once. The chain combines TRBV7-9 with TRBJ2-4, with D hard to call. The CDR3 runs 14 residues. Trimming took 5 bases from V and 2 from J, leaving 10 bases between them. Germline lookup yields CDR1 SEHNR and CDR2 FQNEAQ (reference sequence). CDR3 sequence: CASSPRGSKNIQYF. DNA of the CDR3: TGTGCCAGCAGCCCCCGAGGATCCAAAAACATTCAGTACTTC.

The chain couples TRBV2 to TRBJ2-7; 8 bases agree with TRBD1. This CDR3 comprises 15 residues. With 2 bases clipped from V and 3 bases from J, the junction kept 6 bases outside the gene matches. CDR1 is SNHLY and CDR2 is FYNNEI in the germline V gene. The CDR3 DNA reads as TGTGCCAGCAGTGAACCCCGGACAGGGAGCTACGAGCAGTACTTC. This sequence encodes CASSEPRTGSYEQYF. Using reference TRBV2 and TRBJ2-7 for the parts outside the CDR3, the full variable domain is EPEVTQTPSHQVTQMGQEVILRCVPISNHLYFYWYRQILGQKVEFLVSFYNNEISEKSEIFDDQFSVERPDGSNFTLKIRSTKLEDSAMYFCASSEPRTGSYEQYFGPGTRLTVT.

V is TRBV29-1 and J is TRBJ2-2, with 9 positions matching TRBD2. Unmatched junction bases numbered 3, after V lost 1 base and J lost 3 bases. The CDR3 runs 15 residues. CDR1 is SQVTM, CDR2 ANQGSEA, per germline. As DNA, the CDR3 is TGCAGCGTTGAAGTAAGCGGGAGGTACACCGGGGAGCTGTTTTTT. Translation: CSVEVSGRYTGELFF.